A single sample gave rise to the 7 T cell receptor beta chains below, sequenced in a study of T cell responses to AZD1222 COVID-19 vaccine. The protocol was immunoSEQ multiplex PCR, while the TCRdb copy is restricted to in-frame clones and leaves out a portion. The data show roughly 120,000 clones, with 80% to 90% seen just once and approximately 7.6% held by the top ten. The sequencing here drew on peripheral blood, taken on day 0 of AZD1222 vaccination. These receptors originate from an adult in good health.

This clone was recorded a few times. The chain employs TRBV5-1 and TRBJ1-1; 9 positions agree with TRBD1. The CDR3 spans 15 residues. The V gene's germline CDR1 is SGHRS and CDR2 YFSETQ. V dropped 3 bases and J dropped 2; count of bases not matched to a gene: 5. CDR3: CASSWRQGGNTEAFF. In nucleotides, the CDR3 is TGCGCCAGCAGCTGGAGACAGGGGGGTAACACTGAAGCTTTCTTT.

The V and J genes are TRBV27 and TRBJ2-7, with D perhaps assigned TRBD1 or TRBD2 (6 bases each). Germline lookup yields CDR1 MNHEY and CDR2 SMNVEV (reference sequence). Trimming removed 2 bases at V and 6 bases at J, with 17 bases between. The CDR3 sequence is 15 residues long. CDR3 protein: CASSLRGTTGAEQYF. CDR3 nucleotides: TGTGCCAGCAGTTTAAGGGGCACGACGGGGGCCGAGCAGTACTTC.

This chain links TRBV6-2 or TRBV6-3 with TRBJ1-1, with a weak D call TRBD1 (5 bases). The CDR3 extends over 15 amino acids. V was clipped by 4 bases and J by 5 bases, with 17 bases between them. Germline V gene sequence: CDR1 MNHEY, CDR2 SVGEGT. CDR3 protein: CASSSTFLRGTEAFF. For the CDR3, the DNA is TGTGCCAGCAGTTCCACCTTCCTAAGGGGAACTGAAGCTTTCTTT.

The rearrangement joins TRBV4-2 to TRBJ2-7; TRBD2 is a possible D gene (5 bases). The V gene's germline CDR1 is LGHNA and CDR2 YNFKEQ. CDR3 size: 13 residues. V was pared by 0 bases and J by 11 bases, with 14 bases between. The CDR3 nucleotides read TGTGCCAGCAGCCAAGATGAGGCGGGCCCGGAGTACTTC. Translation gives CASSQDEAGPEYF.

The genes are TRBV3-1 (or the pseudogene TRBV3-2) and TRBJ2-7, with D tentatively TRBD2 (5 bases). CDR1 and CDR2 (germline): LGHDT, YNNKEL (reference sequence). Trimming took off 3 bases at V and 1 base at J, with 10 bases between the two ends. The CDR3 covers 14 residues. The CDR3 sequence: CASSQAGGSYEQYF. CDR3 nucleotide sequence: TGTGCCAGCAGCCAGGCAGGCGGGTCCTACGAGCAGTACTTC.

The chain has TRBV27 and TRBJ2-1; no reliable D call. Germline assignment: CDR1 MNHEY and CDR2 SMNVEV (reference sequence). V was cut by 6 bases and J by 5 bases, with 11 bases left in between. CDR3 length: 13 amino acids. The CDR3 nucleotides are TGTGCCAGCAGCCTGTGGGCAAACAATGAGCAGTTCTTC. It is translated as CASSLWANNEQFF.

This clone was seen more than once but under ten times. This chain links TRBV5-5 with TRBJ2-7; D is possibly TRBD2 (6 bases). V was pared by 2 bases and J by 3 bases, with 12 bases between. This CDR3 spans 14 amino acids. Germline V CDR1 and CDR2: SGHKS, YYEKEE (reference sequence). This chain's CDR3 is CASSFGGMGYEQYF. CDR3 DNA: TGTGCCAGCAGCTTCGGGGGTATGGGCTACGAGCAGTACTTC.